These T cell receptor beta chains were read from a single sample in a study of technical replicates of blood from a handful of donors. Generated by immunoSEQ multiplex PCR, the TCRdb table keeps only in-frame clones and is missing some. The sample includes tens of thousands of clones, more than 95% of them seen just once. The sequenced material came from T cells isolated from PBMCs. These receptors all stem from a human donor in good health. Both conserved end residues are part of each CDR3. The D gene is left open where the match is weak. Rows give clone size only sometimes, using once, few, many, or a class for an expanded clone.

TRBV7-8	NA	TRBD1	TRBJ1-1	TGTGCCAGCAGCCCGTTGACAGGGGACTCTGAAGCTTTCTTT	CASSPLTGDSEAFF
TRBV6-1	NA	NA	TRBJ2-5	TGTGCCAGCAGTGAACGGATTGGGGGGACGGGGGAGACCCAGTACTTC	CASSERIGGTGETQYF
TRBV19	NA	TRBD1	TRBJ1-5	TGTGCCAGTTCCCTCAGGGGGCCTGGGCCCCAGCATTTT	CASSLRGPGPQHF
TRBV4-1	NA	NA	TRBJ1-6	TGCGCCAGCAGCCAAGAGGGGGGGGTCTCACCCCTCCACTTT	CASSQEGGVSPLHF
TRBV27	NA	TRBD1	TRBJ2-2	TGTGCCAGCAGTTCCCTTACAGGGGGCATGGACACCGGGGAGCTGTTTTTT	CASSSLTGGMDTGELFF
TRBV29-1	NA	NA	TRBJ2-1	TGCAGCGTGGGAGGAGACGAGCAGTTCTTC	CSVGGDEQFF
TRBV9	NA	NA	TRBJ2-2	TGTGCCAGCCTTGCCGGCGGGACAGAGAACACCGGGGAGCTGTTTTTT	CASLAGGTENTGELFF
TRBV7-6	NA	NA	TRBJ2-3	TGTGCCAGCAGCTTAGGAGAGTCGGATACGCAGTATTTT	CASSLGESDTQYF
TRBV19	NA	TRBD1	TRBJ1-1	TGTGCCAGTAGCAGACAGGGGCGCAACACTGAAGCTTTCTTT	CASSRQGRNTEAFF
TRBV5-1	once	TRBD2	TRBJ2-3	TGCGCCAGCAGGAGGACTAGCGGGGGGCCCACAGATACGCAGTATTTT	CASRRTSGGPTDTQYF
TRBV27	NA	NA	TRBJ2-7	TGTGCCAGCAGTCCATCACAGTCCTACGAGCAGTACTTC	CASSPSQSYEQYF
TRBV4-1	NA	NA	TRBJ1-5	TGCGCCAGCAGCCAAGATGAGGGAAAAATGACGGTTAATCAGCCCCAGCATTTT	CASSQDEGKMTVNQPQHF
TRBV5-1	NA	TRBD2	TRBJ2-5	TGCGCCAGCAGCATTGGACTAGCGGGAGCTCGGGAGACCCAGTACTTC	CASSIGLAGARETQYF
TRBV7-6	NA	TRBD2	TRBJ2-1	TGTGCCAGCAGCATGGGACTAGCGGGGAAACTCTACAATGAGCAGTTCTTC	CASSMGLAGKLYNEQFF
TRBV2	once	NA	TRBJ2-5	TGTGCCAGCAGTACGTATAGCCAAGAGACCCAGTACTTC	CASSTYSQETQYF
TRBV28	NA	TRBD2	TRBJ2-1	TGTGCCAGCAGCGCGGGGGGGGCCTCCTACAATGAGCAGTTCTTC	CASSAGGASYNEQFF
TRBV6-5	NA	NA	TRBJ1-2	TGTGCCAGCAGTTTCCAGGGTGGAGGGAGCTATGGCTACACCTTC	CASSFQGGGSYGYTF
TRBV2	once	NA	TRBJ2-7	TGTGCCAGTAGATCCAACCCCCACGAGCAGTACTTC	CASRSNPHEQYF
TRBV6-6	NA	TRBD1	TRBJ2-1	TGTGCCAGCAGCGGGACAGCCGACAATGAGCAGTTCTTC	CASSGTADNEQFF
TRBV30	NA	NA	TRBJ1-2	TGTGCCTGGAAGCGCGGCGGCTACACCTTC	CAWKRGGYTF
TRBV27	NA	TRBD1	TRBJ1-2	TGTGCCAGCAGTTTTTCCGGGACAGGGGTTTATGGCTACACCTTC	CASSFSGTGVYGYTF
TRBV7-6	NA	NA	TRBJ2-5	TGTGCCAGCAGCTTAGAGTCCGGTCCAGAGACCCAGTACTTC	CASSLESGPETQYF
TRBV4-1	NA	NA	TRBJ2-1	TGCGCCAGCACCGGCGCCGGGAACGATGAGCAGTTCTTC	CASTGAGNDEQFF
TRBV29-1	NA	NA	TRBJ2-7	TGCAGCGTGGCAGGGATTGTCGACGAGCAGTACTTC	CSVAGIVDEQYF
TRBV5-4	NA	TRBD1	TRBJ2-7	TGTGCCAGCAGCTACCAGGACAGGGTGGACCAGCAGTACTTC	CASSYQDRVDQQYF
TRBV5-1	NA	NA	TRBJ1-5	TGCGCCAGCAGCTTGGGGGGGGTAGGTCAGCCCCAGCATTTT	CASSLGGVGQPQHF
TRBV6-6	NA	TRBD1	TRBJ2-7	TGTGCCAGCAGTCACTGGGACAGGGAATACGAGCAGTACTTC	CASSHWDREYEQYF
TRBV5-4	NA	NA	TRBJ1-4	TGTGCCAGCAGCCCGGGCAGACAGGCCAATTTGGGAAAACTGTTTTTT	CASSPGRQANLGKLFF
TRBV7-2	NA	NA	TRBJ2-2	TGTGCCAGCAGCATATACAGGGCCACCGGGGAGCTGTTTTTT	CASSIYRATGELFF
TRBV28	NA	NA	TRBJ2-5	TGTGCCAGCGGTGGGCGGGGAGAGACCCAGTACTTC	CASGGRGETQYF
TRBV2	NA	NA	TRBJ2-7	TGTGCCAGCAGGGTACCGGGAGCTTCTAACTACGAGCAGTACTTC	CASRVPGASNYEQYF
TRBV19	NA	NA	TRBJ2-3	TGTGCCAGTAGGGAGAGGGTATTTAGCACAGATACGCAGTATTTT	CASRERVFSTDTQYF
TRBV5-1	NA	TRBD2	TRBJ2-5	TGCGCCAGCAGCTTATTGCCAGGAGCGGGGAGTCAAGAGACCCAGTACTTC	CASSLLPGAGSQETQYF
TRBV5-1	NA	NA	TRBJ2-5	TGCGCCAGCAGCTTGGAGACAGGACAAGAGACCCAGTACTTC	CASSLETGQETQYF
TRBV5-1	once	TRBD1	TRBJ2-1	TGCGCCAGCAGCGTGACAGGGTGGAATGAGCAGTTCTTC	CASSVTGWNEQFF
TRBV30	NA	NA	TRBJ1-3	TGTGCCTGGGGTCGGGGGTTGGGAAACACCATATATTTT	CAWGRGLGNTIYF
TRBV9	NA	NA	TRBJ2-3	TGTGCCAGCAGCGTATTTTCACAGGGAACAGATACGCAGTATTTT	CASSVFSQGTDTQYF
TRBV4-2	NA	TRBD2	TRBJ2-1	TGTGCCAGCAGCCCTCCTTGGGGCGGGAGCCTGGCATTTAGTTCCTACAATGAGCAGTTCTTC	CASSPPWGGSLAFSSYNEQFF
TRBV5-1	NA	NA	TRBJ1-2	TGCGCCAGCAGACCCGGGGGAGGAGAAAACTATGGCTACACCTTC	CASRPGGGENYGYTF
TRBV7-9	NA	TRBD1	TRBJ1-1	TGTGCCAGCAGCGGCAGCAACAGGGGCGGCACTGAAGCTTTCTTT	CASSGSNRGGTEAFF
TRBV19	NA	TRBD1	TRBJ2-4	TGTGCCAGTAGGCCCCTCTGGGACAGAAACATTCAGTACTTC	CASRPLWDRNIQYF
TRBV7-7	NA	NA	TRBJ2-7	TGTGCTAGCAGCCATTTCGGGGACGAGCAGTACTTC	CASSHFGDEQYF
TRBV29-1	NA	TRBD1	TRBJ1-3	TGCAGCGTGGGGACAGCCTCTGGAAACACCATATATTTT	CSVGTASGNTIYF
TRBV9	NA	NA	TRBJ2-2	TGTGCCAGCAGCGTAGTTCAGGGCCCGGGCGGGGAGCTGTTTTTT	CASSVVQGPGGELFF
TRBV4-2	NA	NA	TRBJ2-5	TGTGCCAGCAGCCAAGAACCGGGGTCTCAAGAGACCCAGTACTTC	CASSQEPGSQETQYF
TRBV4-1	NA	TRBD1	TRBJ2-7	TGCGCCAGCAGCCAAGTACCGGGACAGGGGGCCTCACTTTCCCGCAACGAGCAGTACTTC	CASSQVPGQGASLSRNEQYF
TRBV28	NA	TRBD2	TRBJ2-3	TGTGCCAGCAGTTTTCTCCCTAGCGGAAACACAGATACGCAGTATTTT	CASSFLPSGNTDTQYF
TRBV7-9	NA	NA	TRBJ1-5	TGTGCCAGCAGCTTCCTGGAGCAGCCCCAGCATTTT	CASSFLEQPQHF
TRBV10-3	NA	NA	TRBJ2-5	TGTGCCATCACTTCCTCCGACAGCGAACAAGAGACCCAGTACTTC	CAITSSDSEQETQYF
TRBV2	NA	TRBD2	TRBJ2-7	TGTGCCAGCAGTAGCGGGATCCTCCTCGGGCAGTACTTC	CASSSGILLGQYF
TRBV7-7	NA	NA	TRBJ2-2	TGTGCCAGCAGCTCAACAGGGTTGCGCGGGGAGCTGTTTTTT	CASSSTGLRGELFF
TRBV20-1	NA	NA	TRBJ1-4	TGCAGTGCTTACTTATCAGAAAAACTGTTTTTT	CSAYLSEKLFF